Listed below are T cell receptor beta chains from one sample, sequenced in a study of HIV-infected patients and healthy controls. One entry per CDR3 protein, called by TCRdb with MiXCR from the 5' RACE reads. This sample has about 18,000 distinct CDR3 sequences, with about 19% found just once. Sequencing was performed on CD8+ T cells from blood. The source of these receptors is a human donor in good health. CDR3s include the opening cysteine and the closing phenylalanine or tryptophan. A D gene is named only where the DNA matches it firmly. The listing skips clone size in some rows; elsewhere it reads once, few, many or a size class.

cdr3_nt	cdr3_aa	clone_size	cdr3_length	j_call	v_call	d_call
TGTGCCAGCAGCCTAGACTTGGTAGACGAGCAGTACTTC	CASSLDLVDEQYF	many	13	TRBJ2-7	TRBV12-3/TRBV12-4	-
TGTGCCAGCAGCTTAGGGGGTGGTCAGAACACCATATATTTT	CASSLGGGQNTIYF	-	14	TRBJ1-3	TRBV7-2	-
TGTGCCAGCAGCCAAGATGGGACAGGGGGCGGGCAGCCCCAGCATTTT	CASSQDGTGGGQPQHF	many	16	TRBJ1-5	TRBV4-2	TRBD1
TGTGCCAGCAGTCACAGGGGTGCCTATGGCTACACCTTC	CASSHRGAYGYTF	-	13	TRBJ1-2	TRBV27	TRBD1
TGTGCCAGCAGCTTAGGAGCGGGGTCCAATCAGCCCCAGCATTTT	CASSLGAGSNQPQHF	many	15	TRBJ1-5	TRBV11-3	-
TGTGCCAGCAGCTTAGTCCTATATGAGCAGTTCTTC	CASSLVLYEQFF	many	12	TRBJ2-1	TRBV11-3	-
TGTGCCAGCACCGAGTTCAGTACAAATGAGCAGTTCTTC	CASTEFSTNEQFF	few	13	TRBJ2-1	TRBV12-3/TRBV12-4	-
TGTGCCAGCAGATACAGGGCTGACGAGCAGTACTTC	CASRYRADEQYF	-	12	TRBJ2-7	TRBV6-6	-
TGCGCCAGCAGTGATATGAATCCCTACGAGCAGTACTTC	CASSDMNPYEQYF	-	13	TRBJ2-7	TRBV10-1	-
TGTGCCAGCAGCCCCTTGACAGGGGCGGGCGAAAAACTGTTTTTT	CASSPLTGAGEKLFF	-	15	TRBJ1-4	TRBV7-8	TRBD1
TGTGCCAGCAGATCCGGTGGTGAGCAGTTCTTC	CASRSGGEQFF	few	11	TRBJ2-1	TRBV12-3/TRBV12-4	-
TGTGCCAGCAGCCCATGGACAGGCACCGGGGAGCTGTTTTTT	CASSPWTGTGELFF	few	14	TRBJ2-2	TRBV14	TRBD1
TGTGCCAGCAGTTTTGGAGGGGACGGGGCCTATGGCTACACCTTC	CASSFGGDGAYGYTF	many	15	TRBJ1-2	TRBV12-3/TRBV12-4	-
TGTGCCAGCATACGGGGGGCCTCAGGCAATCAGCCCCAGCATTTT	CASIRGASGNQPQHF	many	15	TRBJ1-5	TRBV12-3/TRBV12-4	-
TGTGCCAGCAGTTACGACAATACCTACAATGAGCAGTTCTTC	CASSYDNTYNEQFF	-	14	TRBJ2-1	TRBV6-2/TRBV6-3	-
TGCGCCAGCAGCTTGGACATCATGAACACTGAAGCTTTCTTT	CASSLDIMNTEAFF	many	14	TRBJ1-1	TRBV5-1	-
TGTGCCAGCAGCAGCTCGGGATTTCAAGAGACCCAGTACTTC	CASSSSGFQETQYF	many	14	TRBJ2-5	TRBV7-9	-
TGTGCCAGCAGTTGGTCCCCGGACAGCCTCTACGAGCAGTACTTC	CASSWSPDSLYEQYF	many	15	TRBJ2-7	TRBV27	-
TGCAGTGCTAGAGGTGGGGGGGTGGAGCAGTACTTC	CSARGGGVEQYF	many	12	TRBJ2-7	TRBV20-1	TRBD2
TGTGCCAGCAGTTTAGGAAGGTGGGAGGGGTACACTGAAGCTTTCTTT	CASSLGRWEGYTEAFF	few	16	TRBJ1-1	TRBV27	-
TGTGCCAGCAGCGTACACAGTGGTACTAATGAAAAACTGTTTTTT	CASSVHSGTNEKLFF	many	15	TRBJ1-4	TRBV9	-
TGTGCCAGTTCCGGACTAGGGGGTGAGCAGTTCTTC	CASSGLGGEQFF	few	12	TRBJ2-1	TRBV7-2	-